Below are 28 T cell receptor beta chains sequenced from a single sample in a study of cytomegalovirus exposure and HLA in healthy donors. PCR amplification relied on 60 Vbeta primers (plus 13 Jbeta primers). Profiled with immunoSEQ multiplex PCR; TCRdb holds only in-frame clones, not every one. The table counts around 120,000 clones; 0.59% lies in the top ten. The specimen sequenced was PBMCs. These receptor sequences come from a man aged 50-59 years in good health and CMV-seronegative.

This CDR3 is CAIRTGGGDTQYF. The CDR3 region has the DNA TGTGCCATTAGGACAGGGGGAGGAGATACGCAGTATTTT. The J gene is TRBJ2-3, the V gene TRBV10-3, with 10 nucleotides matching TRBD1. The CDR3 totals 13 residues. The ends lost 9 bases at V and 5 bases at J; junction bases unmatched: 5. Germline assignment: CDR1 ENHRY and CDR2 SYGVKD.

The CDR3: CASSDVLRGEKLFF. The CDR3 coding sequence is TGTGCCAGCAGTGATGTTCTGCGGGGTGAAAAACTGTTTTTT. The chain has TRBV6-1 and TRBJ1-4, with D uncertain. Between the trimmed V and J ends, which lost 3 bases and 7 bases, there was a span of 12 bases. Germline V CDR1 and CDR2: MNHNS, SASEGT. The CDR3 has 14 residues.

J is TRBJ2-2 and V is TRBV2, with D possibly TRBD1 on 5 matching bases. The CDR3 is 15 amino acids. V was cut by 2 bases and J by 6 bases, with 13 bases left in between. Germline V gene sequence: CDR1 SNHLY, CDR2 FYNNEI. DNA for the CDR3: TGTGCCAGCAGTGAACAGGGCATCCATGCCGGGGAGCTGTTTTTT. Residues: CASSEQGIHAGELFF. The entire variable domain, with the rest obtained from reference TRBV2 and TRBJ2-2, is as follows: EPEVTQTPSHQVTQMGQEVILRCVPISNHLYFYWYRQILGQKVEFLVSFYNNEISEKSEIFDDQFSVERPDGSNFTLKIRSTKLEDSAMYFCASSEQGIHAGELFFGEGSRLTVL.

The chain couples TRBV5-1 to TRBJ2-5; 10 positions agree with TRBD1. Germline CDR1 and CDR2: SGHRS and YFSETQ. J lost 4 bases, V lost 4 bases, and 7 bases had no gene match. The length of the CDR3 is 15 residues. The CDR3 nucleotides are TGCGCCAGCAGCCCGCCAGGGACAGGGGTAGAGACCCAGTACTTC. This codes for CASSPPGTGVETQYF.

The J gene is TRBJ2-2, the V gene TRBV29-1, with D perhaps TRBD1 (5 bases). The V and J ends lost 7 bases and 6 bases respectively, with 12 bases between them. Germline V gene sequence: CDR1 SQVTM, CDR2 ANQGSEA. The CDR3 runs 12 residues. This chain's CDR3 is CSAGKYPGELFF. CDR3 DNA sequence: TGCAGCGCAGGGAAATATCCCGGGGAGCTGTTTTTT.

Concerning this clone: Likely a read error: the CDR3 ends without its conserved phenylalanine or tryptophan. The rearrangement links TRBV25-1 to TRBJ2-7; TRBD1 is a possible D gene (6 bases). Trimming stripped 4 bases from V and 3 bases from J, with 10 bases between. CDR1 is MGHDK and CDR2 is SYGVNS in the germline V gene. This CDR3 region has 13 residues. DNA of the CDR3: TGTGCCAGCAGTGGGGGGCAGGGCTACGAGCAGTACTCC. Its translation: CASSGGQGYEQYS.

The CDR3 sequence: CASSYSTGGPDEQYF. CDR3 DNA: TGTGCCAGCAGTTACTCGACAGGGGGACCGGACGAGCAGTACTTC. The V call is TRBV6-5, the J call TRBJ2-7; 9 bases are shared with TRBD1. Germline assignment: CDR1 MNHEY and CDR2 SVGAGI. The CDR3 is made up of 15 amino acids. J was trimmed by 5 bases and V by 0 bases; bases with no gene match: 5.

The CDR3 DNA sequence: TGTGCCAGCAGGCTGACAGGGGTGGACACTGAAGCTTTCTTT. Translation: CASRLTGVDTEAFF. This chain uses TRBV6-1 with TRBJ1-1; 8 positions agree with TRBD1. This CDR3 is built from 14 residues. Per the germline V gene, CDR1 is MNHNS and CDR2 is SASEGT. J lost 3 bases, V lost 6 bases, and 6 bases had no gene match.

J is TRBJ1-2 and V is TRBV6-1; D possibly corresponds to TRBD1 (5 bases). CDR1 is MNHNS and CDR2 is SASEGT in the germline V gene. CDR3 size: 15 residues. Trimming cost V 0 bases and J 6 bases, with 14 bases left between them. CDR3 in DNA: TGTGCCAGCAGTGAAGCGGGCGGGGGAGGTCATGGCTACACCTTC. It specifies CASSEAGGGGHGYTF.

CDR3 nucleotide sequence: TGCGCCAGCAGCTTGGCGGACATGGTTGACAATGAGCAGTTCTTC. It codes for CASSLADMVDNEQFF. V is TRBV5-1 and J is TRBJ2-1, with D tentatively TRBD1 (5 bases). V shed 0 bases and J shed 5 bases, with 12 bases lying between them. The CDR3 consists of 15 residues. Germline-derived CDR1 and CDR2 are SGHRS and YFSETQ.

This chain joins TRBV11-2 and TRBJ2-5; D might be TRBD1 (5 bases). Germline V gene lookup returns CDR1 SGHAT and CDR2 FQNNGV. V shed 5 bases and J shed 4 bases, with 11 bases lying between them. The CDR3 is 13 residues long. This CDR3 is CASSPTQGETQYF. DNA for the CDR3: TGTGCCAGCAGCCCCACCCAGGGAGAGACCCAGTACTTC.

The genes are TRBV7-2 and TRBJ1-1; D perhaps matches TRBD1 (6 bases). CDR1 and CDR2 from the germline V gene are SGHTA and FQGNSA. The germline V and J ends were trimmed by 5 bases and 8 bases, with 15 bases remaining between them. The length of the CDR3 is 13 residues. The CDR3 spells CASSPLTGLEAFF. The CDR3 bases are TGTGCCAGCAGCCCCCTGACAGGTTTGGAAGCTTTCTTT.

The chain recombines TRBV7-9 with TRBJ1-4; no definite D call. CDR1 and CDR2 from the germline V gene are SEHNR and FQNEAQ (reference sequence). Trimming removed 6 bases at V and 0 bases at J, with 8 bases between. CDR3 length: 14 amino acids. CDR3 residues: CASSPVATNEKLFF. CDR3 in DNA: TGTGCCAGCAGTCCAGTTGCAACTAATGAAAAACTGTTTTTT. Filled out from reference TRBV7-9 and TRBJ1-4, the complete variable domain reads DTGVSQNPRHKITKRGQNVTFRCDPISEHNRLYWYRQTLGQGPEFLTYFQNEAQLEKSRLLSDRFSAERPKGSFSTLEIQRTEQGDSAMYLCASSPVATNEKLFFGSGTQLSVL.

The rearrangement links TRBV6-5 to TRBJ2-7, with TRBD1 identical over 7 bases. The CDR3 length is 14 residues. CDR1 MNHEY and CDR2 SVGAGI come from the germline V gene. The J segment lost 7 bases and the V segment lost 6 bases, leaving 12 bases of the junction unmatched. This CDR3 reads CASSQAEGAAEQYF. Written as DNA, the CDR3 is TGTGCCAGCAGCCAGGCCGAGGGGGCTGCGGAGCAGTACTTC.

The J gene is TRBJ1-2, the V gene TRBV19; the D gene is possibly TRBD1 (6 bases). The germline CDR1 and CDR2 sequences are LNHDA and SQIVND (reference sequence). CDR3 length equals 13 residues. Between the trimmed V and J ends, which lost 3 bases and 6 bases, there was a span of 11 bases. The CDR3 spells CASSIWAGDGYTF. CDR3 in DNA: TGTGCCAGTAGTATCTGGGCAGGGGATGGCTACACCTTC. Variable domain in full (rest from reference TRBV19 and TRBJ1-2): DGGITQSPKYLFRKEGQNVTLSCEQNLNHDAMYWYRQDPGQGLRLIYYSQIVNDFQKGDIAEGYSVSREKKESFPLTVTSAQKNPTAFYLCASSIWAGDGYTFGSGTRLTVV.

The chain uses TRBV19 and TRBJ1-5; D is unresolved. Trimming left V 6 bases short and J 8 bases short, with 14 bases between. The CDR3 is 13 residues long. Per the germline V gene, CDR1 is LNHDA and CDR2 is SQIVND (reference sequence). CDR3 in amino acids: CASRWTGEKPQHF. The CDR3 region has the DNA TGTGCCAGTAGGTGGACGGGAGAGAAGCCCCAGCATTTT. The full variable domain, rest sourced from reference TRBV19 and TRBJ1-5, is DGGITQSPKYLFRKEGQNVTLSCEQNLNHDAMYWYRQDPGQGLRLIYYSQIVNDFQKGDIAEGYSVSREKKESFPLTVTSAQKNPTAFYLCASRWTGEKPQHFGDGTRLSIL.

The V call is TRBV6-5, the J call TRBJ1-1; D might be TRBD1 (5 bases). The CDR3 has 16 amino acids. In germline, CDR1 is MNHEY, CDR2 SVGAGI. The V end was cut by 1 base, the J end by 7 bases, with 19 bases between. In DNA, the CDR3 is TGTGCCAGCAGTTACTTTTCCGGGACGGGGGGTGGTGAAGCTTTCTTT. It translates to CASSYFSGTGGGEAFF.

The genes are TRBV5-1 and TRBJ2-1; possibly TRBD1 for D (6 bases). Trimming pared 2 bases from V and 6 bases from J, leaving 24 bases between. Germline-derived CDR1 and CDR2 are SGHRS and YFSETQ. This CDR3 spans 18 amino acids. Written as DNA, the CDR3 is TGCGCCAGCAGCTTTTCCCCCGCTAACAGGGTTGTATTCAATGAGCAGTTCTTC. Amino acid sequence: CASSFSPANRVVFNEQFF.

The genes are TRBV6-5 and TRBJ1-3; D uncertain. The CDR3 has 16 residues. The V end lost 4 bases, the J end lost 0 bases, and 13 bases lay between the germline ends. CDR1 MNHEY and CDR2 SVGAGI come from the germline V gene. The CDR3 coding sequence is TGTGCCAGCAGTTCGTACGGAGGCAGCTCTGGAAACACCATATATTTT. Encoded protein: CASSSYGGSSGNTIYF.

The gene calls are TRBV15 and TRBJ2-1; TRBD2 aligns across 10 bases. The CDR3 is made up of 16 amino acids. Per the germline V gene, CDR1 is LNHNV and CDR2 is YYDKDF (reference sequence). V was pared by 3 bases and J by 5 bases, with 7 bases of the junction left unmatched. CDR3 nucleotide sequence: TGTGCCACCAGCAGGGATTTAGCGGGGGGAAACAATGAGCAGTTCTTC. Amino acids: CATSRDLAGGNNEQFF.

V is TRBV4-3 and J is TRBJ1-1; D unclear. Trimming cost V 0 bases and J 0 bases, with 11 bases left between them. The germline gives CDR1 LGHNA, CDR2 YSLEER. The CDR3 loop spans 16 amino acids. The CDR3 DNA follows: TGCGCCAGCAGCCAAGACGTTGGGCAGATGAACACTGAAGCTTTCTTT. Translation gives CASSQDVGQMNTEAFF.

V is TRBV7-2 and J is TRBJ2-7; 7 bases are a match to TRBD2. V was pared by 2 bases and J by 2 bases, with 3 bases of the junction left unmatched. The CDR3 length is 14 residues. Germline V gene sequence: CDR1 SGHTA, CDR2 FQGNSA. The CDR3 loop reads CASSLQRDAYEQYF. The CDR3 DNA reads as TGTGCCAGCAGCTTACAGCGGGATGCCTACGAGCAGTACTTC.

The gene calls are TRBV7-9 and TRBJ2-5; D remains unclear. The J call is in doubt because the DNA end fits TRBJ2-7 better. CDR3 size: 13 residues. CDR1 SEHNR and CDR2 FQNEAQ come from the germline V gene (reference sequence). CDR3 protein: CASSYGGGYEQYF. The CDR3 DNA reads as TGTGCCAGCAGCTACGGCGGCGGTTACGAGCAGTACTTC.

The chain is built from TRBV6-1 and TRBJ1-1; 9 nucleotides match TRBD1. Germline CDR1 is MNHNS and CDR2 is SASEGT. V lost 7 bases to trimming and J lost 4 bases; unmatched junction nucleotides: 7. CDR3 length: 14 residues. The CDR3 protein is CASTRGTGSTEAFF. Here the CDR3 DNA reads TGTGCCAGCACCAGGGGGACAGGGAGCACTGAAGCTTTCTTT.

The genes are TRBV10-3 and TRBJ1-1, with D hard to call. This CDR3 is 14 amino acids long. The V end was cut by 3 bases, the J end by 1 base, with 9 bases between. Germline-derived CDR1 and CDR2 are ENHRY and SYGVKD. CDR3 DNA sequence: TGTGCCATCAGTGATTCGACACCGAACACTGAAGCTTTCTTT. It encodes CAISDSTPNTEAFF.

The gene calls are TRBV14 and TRBJ2-2; the D gene is possibly TRBD1 (6 bases). This CDR3 has 15 residues. The ends were cut back, 3 bases at V and 5 bases at J, with 13 bases in the middle. Looked up from germline, CDR1 is SGHDN and CDR2 is FVKESK. The CDR3 region is CASSHRQVRTGELFF. Written as DNA, the CDR3 is TGTGCCAGCAGCCACCGACAGGTTCGAACCGGGGAGCTGTTTTTT.

The gene calls are TRBV2 and TRBJ2-5; 14 bases are shared with TRBD2. V gave up 0 bases and J gave up 0 bases; unmatched junction bases: 3. This CDR3 has 18 residues. Germline V gives CDR1 SNHLY, CDR2 FYNNEI. As DNA, the CDR3 is TGTGCCAGCAGTGAAGCGGGACTAGCGGGGGCCTACCAAGAGACCCAGTACTTC. Translation: CASSEAGLAGAYQETQYF.

V is TRBV5-5 and J is TRBJ1-2, with a weak D call TRBD1 (6 bases). Trimming stripped 1 base from V and 8 bases from J, with 18 bases between. This CDR3 is 15 amino acids long. Germline V gene lookup returns CDR1 SGHKS and CDR2 YYEKEE (reference sequence). CDR3 sequence reads: CASSLRGWVPSGYTF. CDR3 nucleotides: TGTGCCAGCAGCTTGAGGGGGTGGGTACCATCAGGCTACACCTTC. Complete variable domain (other parts from reference TRBV5-5 and TRBJ1-2): DAGVTQSPTHLIKTRGQQVTLRCSPISGHKSVSWYQQVLGQGPQFIFQYYEKEERGRGNFPDRFSARQFPNYSSELNVNALLLGDSALYLCASSLRGWVPSGYTFGSGTRLTVV.